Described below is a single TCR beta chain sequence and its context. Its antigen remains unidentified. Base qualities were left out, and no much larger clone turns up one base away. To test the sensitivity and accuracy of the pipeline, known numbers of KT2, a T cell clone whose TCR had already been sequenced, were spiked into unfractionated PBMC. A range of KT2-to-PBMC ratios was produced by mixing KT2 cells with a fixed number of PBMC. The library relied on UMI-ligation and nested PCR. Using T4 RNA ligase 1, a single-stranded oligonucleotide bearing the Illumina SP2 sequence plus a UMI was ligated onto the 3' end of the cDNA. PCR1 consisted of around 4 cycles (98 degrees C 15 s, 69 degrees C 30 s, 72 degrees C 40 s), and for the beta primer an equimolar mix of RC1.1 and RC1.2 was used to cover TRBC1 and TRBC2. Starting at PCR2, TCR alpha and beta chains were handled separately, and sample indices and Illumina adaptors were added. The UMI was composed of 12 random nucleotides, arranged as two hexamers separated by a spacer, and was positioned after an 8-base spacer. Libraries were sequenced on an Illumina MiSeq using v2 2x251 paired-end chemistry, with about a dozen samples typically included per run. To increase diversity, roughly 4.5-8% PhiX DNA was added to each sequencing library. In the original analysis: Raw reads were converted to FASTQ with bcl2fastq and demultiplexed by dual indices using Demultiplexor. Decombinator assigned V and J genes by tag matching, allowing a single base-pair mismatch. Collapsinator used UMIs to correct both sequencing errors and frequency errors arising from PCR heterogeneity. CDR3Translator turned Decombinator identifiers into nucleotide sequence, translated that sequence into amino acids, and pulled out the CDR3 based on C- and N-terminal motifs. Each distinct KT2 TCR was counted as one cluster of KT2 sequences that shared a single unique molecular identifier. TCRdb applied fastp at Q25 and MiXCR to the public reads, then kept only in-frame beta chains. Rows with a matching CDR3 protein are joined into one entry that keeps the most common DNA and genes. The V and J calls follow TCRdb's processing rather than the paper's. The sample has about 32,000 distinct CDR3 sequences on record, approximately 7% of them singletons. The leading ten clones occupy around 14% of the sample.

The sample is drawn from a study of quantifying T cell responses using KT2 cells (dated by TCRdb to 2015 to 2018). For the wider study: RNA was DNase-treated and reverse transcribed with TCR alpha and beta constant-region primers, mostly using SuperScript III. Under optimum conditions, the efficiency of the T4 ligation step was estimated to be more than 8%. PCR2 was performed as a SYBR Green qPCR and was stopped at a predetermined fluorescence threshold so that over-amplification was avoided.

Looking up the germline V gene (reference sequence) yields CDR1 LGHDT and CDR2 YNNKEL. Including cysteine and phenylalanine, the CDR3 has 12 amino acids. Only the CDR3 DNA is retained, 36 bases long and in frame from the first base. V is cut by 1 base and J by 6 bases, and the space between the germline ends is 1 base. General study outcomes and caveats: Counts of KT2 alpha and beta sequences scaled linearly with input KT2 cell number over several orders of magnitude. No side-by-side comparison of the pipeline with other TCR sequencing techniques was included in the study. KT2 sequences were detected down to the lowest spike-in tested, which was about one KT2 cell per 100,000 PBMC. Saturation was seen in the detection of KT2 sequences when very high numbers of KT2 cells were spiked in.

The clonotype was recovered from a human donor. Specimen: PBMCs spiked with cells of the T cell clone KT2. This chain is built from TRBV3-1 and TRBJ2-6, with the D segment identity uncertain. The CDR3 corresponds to CASSQVANVLTF. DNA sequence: TGTGCCAGCAGCCAAGTGGCCAACGTCCTGACTTTC.